Following are 27 T cell receptor beta chains from one sample sequenced in a study of immune heterogeneity within non-small cell lung tumors. At 550 to 600 ng per sample, bulk tumor genomic DNA provided the template. Several widely spaced biopsies per primary tumor were taken during surgery. These patients got curative surgery after being newly diagnosed with untreated non-small cell lung cancer. The authors amplified TCR beta CDR3 by multiplex PCR with 32 V and 13 J primers. MiXCR, applied by TCRdb to the multiplex PCR reads, yields one record per CDR3 protein. The sample shows around 15,000 distinct CDR3 sequences, approximately 30% of them seen only once. The sequencing input was lung tumor tissue. The source of these receptors is a man between 40 and 49 years old with non-small cell lung cancer.

The chain joins TRBV10-2 to TRBJ2-3; D unresolved. The CDR3 loop spans 14 amino acids. Germline V gene sequence: CDR1 WSHSY, CDR2 SAAADI. V was clipped by 4 bases and J by 0 bases, with 8 bases between them. For the CDR3, the DNA is TGCGCCAGCAGTGTATGGGTTAGCACAGATACGCAGTATTTT. Encoded protein: CASSVWVSTDTQYF.

This clonotype was picked up a small number of times. The chain recombines TRBV5-6 with TRBJ1-6; D is undetermined. CDR3 length equals 14 residues. Germline V gene sequence: CDR1 SGHDT, CDR2 YYEEEE. Trimming left V 1 base short and J 6 bases short, with 8 bases between. The CDR3 DNA reads as TGTGCCAGCAGCTTGCGTCGGTTTAATTCACCCCTCCACTTT. Its protein product is CASSLRRFNSPLHF.

As regards this clonotype: An end of the junction does not agree with germline; a read error may underlie this. The genes are TRBV4-1 and TRBJ2-5; 8 positions match TRBD1. Germline CDR1 is MGHRA and CDR2 is YSYEKL. CDR3 length: 15 residues. The DNA of the CDR3 is TGCGCCAGCAACCAAGAGGGGACAGGACAAGAGACCCAGTACTTC. This sequence encodes CASNQEGTGQETQYF.

This clonotype has at least ten counts. The genes are TRBV5-1 and TRBJ1-4; D is unclear. Trimming stripped 4 bases from V and 10 bases from J, with 14 bases between. Germline assignment: CDR1 SGHRS and CDR2 YFSETQ. The CDR3 has 13 residues. The CDR3 region is CASSTDGPGKLFF. CDR3 nucleotides: TGCGCCAGCAGCACGGACGGTCCCGGAAAACTGTTTTTT. Together with reference TRBV5-1 and TRBJ1-4, the CDR3 gives the full variable domain: KAGVTQTPRYLIKTRGQQVTLSCSPISGHRSVSWYQQTPGQGLQFLFEYFSETQRNKGNFPGRFSGRQFSNSRSEMNVSTLELGDSALYLCASSTDGPGKLFFGSGTQLSVL.

This clonotype was counted ten times or more. The chain joins TRBV18 to TRBJ2-7; D ambiguous. CDR3 length: 13 residues. Germline V gene sequence: CDR1 KGHSH, CDR2 LQKENI. V dropped 3 bases and J dropped 2 bases, with 8 bases sitting between them. DNA for the CDR3: TGTGCCAGCTCACCCGACTTAGCCTACGAGCAGTACTTC. The encoded protein is CASSPDLAYEQYF. The entire variable domain, with the rest obtained from reference TRBV18 and TRBJ2-7, is as follows: NAGVMQNPRHLVRRRGQEARLRCSPMKGHSHVYWYRQLPEEGLKFMVYLQKENIIDESGMPKERFSAEFPKEGPSILRIQQVVRGDSAAYFCASSPDLAYEQYFGPGTRLTVT.

Concerning this clonotype: A clone one base away is much larger, so this may be a read error. The chain recombines TRBV6-2 or TRBV6-3 with TRBJ1-5; D perhaps matches TRBD1 (6 bases). Per the germline V gene, CDR1 is MNHEY and CDR2 is SVGEGT. CDR3 length: 13 amino acids. CDR3 sequence: CSSKGTPNQPQHF. CDR3 DNA sequence: TGTTCCAGCAAGGGGACACCTAATCAGCCCCAGCATTTT.

With respect to this clonotype: This CDR3 fails to terminate in the conserved phenylalanine or tryptophan, so it likely reflects a read error. The V call is TRBV10-2, the J call TRBJ1-1; no reliable D call. V was pared by 6 bases and J by 1 base, with 15 bases between. Germline CDR1 and CDR2: WSHSY and SAAADI. The CDR3 runs 15 residues. The CDR3 DNA reads TGCGCCAGCAGAATAAGGACCTCAAGGAACACTGAAGCTTTCTAT. This codes for CASRIRTSRNTEAFY.

This clonotype was counted at least ten times. This rearrangement joins TRBV12-5 to TRBJ2-7; 10 bases fit TRBD2. This CDR3 contains 15 residues. Losses at the gene ends were 6 bases for V and 3 bases for J; bases not matched to a gene: 8. The germline V gene has CDR1 LGHNT and CDR2 FRNRAP. CDR3 nucleotide sequence: TGTGCTAGTGGACCGCCGGGACTAGCGAGCTACGAGCAGTACTTC. As protein: CASGPPGLASYEQYF.

This clonotype was recorded many times. V is TRBV27 and J is TRBJ1-4; 9 bases line up with TRBD1. Losses at the gene ends were 4 bases for V and 7 bases for J; bases not matched to a gene: 7. CDR1 and CDR2 from the germline V gene are MNHEY and SMNVEV (reference sequence). The CDR3 is 15 residues long. Written as DNA, the CDR3 is TGTGCCAGCAGTTCCACCGGGACAGGGACTGAAAAACTGTTTTTT. Encoded protein: CASSSTGTGTEKLFF.

The chain employs TRBV6-1 and TRBJ2-5; D uncertain. V was cut by 4 bases and J by 5 bases, with 5 bases left in between. CDR3 length: 11 amino acids. CDR1 and CDR2 from the germline V gene are MNHNS and SASEGT. The CDR3 nucleotides read TGTGCCAGCAGTGTCGGTGAGACCCAGTACTTC. Its protein is CASSVGETQYF.

Of note for this clonotype: Given a much more abundant clone one base away, this may be a read error. V is TRBV19 and J is TRBJ1-5, with 8 bases aligning to TRBD1. Germline V lookup: CDR1 LNHDA, CDR2 SQIVND (reference sequence). The length of the CDR3 is 14 residues. DNA of the CDR3: TGTTCCAGTAGTATAAGGACAGGGAAACAGCCCCAGCATTTT. It encodes CSSSIRTGKQPQHF.

The CDR3 DNA follows: TGTGCCAGCAGCTTACGCGAGGTCAACGGGGAGCTGTTTTTT. Translated: CASSLREVNGELFF. V is TRBV7-9 and J is TRBJ2-2; D is undetermined. V lost 2 bases, J lost 7 bases, and 11 bases lay in between. CDR1 SEHNR and CDR2 FQNEAQ come from the germline V gene (reference sequence). This CDR3 contains 14 residues.

The sample holds many counts of this clonotype. The rearrangement joins TRBV27 to TRBJ2-1; 15 positions match TRBD2. Losses at the gene ends were 4 bases for V and 7 bases for J; bases not matched to a gene: 2. The CDR3 length is 15 residues. Germline CDR1 is MNHEY and CDR2 is SMNVEV (reference sequence). DNA for the CDR3: TGTGCCAGCAGTTGGACTAGCGGGAGGGGAAATGAGCAGTTCTTC. This translates into CASSWTSGRGNEQFF.

V and J are TRBV11-3 and TRBJ2-5; 9 bases match TRBD1. Trimming at V came to 1 base and at J to 2 bases, leaving 2 bases not matched to a gene. CDR1 is SGHNT, CDR2 YENEEA, per germline. This CDR3 is built from 15 residues. The CDR3 sequence: CASSLGTGAQETQYF. CDR3 DNA sequence: TGTGCCAGCAGCTTAGGGACAGGGGCACAAGAGACCCAGTACTTC. The variable domain in full, with the rest retrieved from reference TRBV11-3 and TRBJ2-5, is EAGVVQSPRYKIIEKKQPVAFWCNPISGHNTLYWYLQNLGQGPELLIRYENEEAVDDSQLPKDRFSAERLKGVDSTLKIQPAELGDSAVYLCASSLGTGAQETQYFGPGTRLLVL.

A word on this clonotype: With a much larger clone just one base away, this may be a read error. The chain couples TRBV7-3 to TRBJ1-2; unclear D gene. Between the trimmed V and J ends, which lost 5 bases and 2 bases, there was a span of 15 bases. The V gene's germline CDR1 is SGHTA and CDR2 FQGTGA. The CDR3 spans 15 residues. CDR3 sequence reads: CASSMERATNYGYTF. Written as DNA, the CDR3 is TGTGCCAGCAGCATGGAGCGGGCTACAAACTATGGCTACACCTTC. Drawing the rest from reference TRBV7-3 and TRBJ1-2, the complete variable domain is GAGVSQTPSNKVTEKGKYVELRCDPISGHTALYWYRQSLGQGPEFLIYFQGTGAADDSGLPNDRFFAVRPEGSVSTLKIQRTERGDSAVYLCASSMERATNYGYTFGSGTRLTVV.

This clonotype was counted a few times. V gene TRBV3-1 combines with J gene TRBJ2-1; D possibly uses TRBD1 or TRBD2 (5 bases each). V gave up 5 bases and J gave up 4 bases, with 15 bases separating them. Germline V CDR1 and CDR2: LGHDT, YNNKEL (reference sequence). This CDR3 has 15 amino acids. In DNA form, the CDR3 reads TGTGCCAGCAGCACCCGGGACGGATCTTACAATGAGCAGTTCTTC. Translated, it gives CASSTRDGSYNEQFF.

This rearrangement joins TRBV20-1 to TRBJ2-1; weak D call: TRBD2 (6 bases). Trimming took off 0 bases at V and 3 bases at J, with 15 bases between the two ends. This CDR3 is built from 16 residues. CDR1 DFQATT and CDR2 SNEGSKA come from the germline V gene (reference sequence). CDR3 sequence: CSARDRASVDYNEQFF. CDR3 DNA: TGCAGTGCTAGAGATAGAGCTAGCGTGGACTACAATGAGCAGTTCTTC.

In the case of this clonotype: A read error may explain this, as a much larger clone is one base away. The chain employs TRBV11-3 and TRBJ1-6; TRBD1 agrees at 8 bases. Germline-derived CDR1 and CDR2 are SGHNT and YENEEA. CDR3 length: 13 amino acids. The CDR3 protein is CASSLNQGAPLRF. The CDR3 region has the DNA TGTGCCAGCAGCTTAAATCAGGGGGCACCCCTCCGCTTT.

The chain employs TRBV11-2 and TRBJ1-1; TRBD1 matches 7 bases. After removal of 5 bases from V and 11 bases from J, the junction contained 11 bases not matched to a gene. This CDR3 is built from 13 residues. Germline-derived CDR1 and CDR2 are SGHAT and FQNNGV. The CDR3 nucleotides are TGTGCCAGCAGCGCACTGAGACAGGGCTTGGCTTTCTTT. Amino acids: CASSALRQGLAFF.

This clonotype showed up many times. V is TRBV7-3 and J is TRBJ2-3; TRBD1 matches at 8 bases. The CDR3 runs 15 residues. In germline, CDR1 is SGHTA, CDR2 FQGTGA. The ends lost 5 bases at V and 0 bases at J; junction bases unmatched: 4. In nucleotides, the CDR3 is TGTGCCAGCAGCGCCACAGGGGGGAGCACAGATACGCAGTATTTT. It encodes CASSATGGSTDTQYF. Filled out from reference TRBV7-3 and TRBJ2-3, the complete variable domain reads GAGVSQTPSNKVTEKGKYVELRCDPISGHTALYWYRQSLGQGPEFLIYFQGTGAADDSGLPNDRFFAVRPEGSVSTLKIQRTERGDSAVYLCASSATGGSTDTQYFGPGTRLTVL.

In regard to this clonotype: Since a much larger clone is just one base distant, this may be a read error. V and J are TRBV25-1 and TRBJ2-1; D gene unclear. The CDR3 has 15 amino acids. Germline loops: CDR1 MGHDK, CDR2 SYGVNS. The CDR3 DNA reads as TGTGCCAACAGTGAAAGTATACCCGTCCAAAATGAGCAGTTCTTC. It specifies CANSESIPVQNEQFF.

In its sample, this clonotype ranks as medium-sized. J is TRBJ2-7 and V is TRBV6-2 or TRBV6-3, with D unresolved. Trimming cost V 2 bases and J 5 bases, with 13 bases left between them. Germline loops: CDR1 MNHEY, CDR2 SVGEGT. The CDR3 contains 14 residues. The CDR3 DNA reads as TGTGCCAGCAGTTACGCGGCAGTGCAGGACGAGCAGTACTTC. Protein sequence: CASSYAAVQDEQYF.

A note on this clonotype: A read error may explain this, as a much larger clone is one base away. The chain carries TRBV20-1 and TRBJ2-7; 8 bases match TRBD2. Germline CDR1 is DFQATT and CDR2 is SNEGSKA (reference sequence). This CDR3 has 15 residues. The CDR3 sequence is CSAGDVTAGVYEQYF. DNA of the CDR3: TGCAGTGCTGGAGATGTTACAGCGGGAGTCTACGAGCAGTACTTC.

The rearrangement uses TRBV7-3 and TRBJ2-3; 10 nucleotides line up with TRBD2. This CDR3 is 15 amino acids long. Per germline, CDR1 SGHTA and CDR2 FQGTGA. V was clipped by 5 bases and J by 5 bases; unmatched bases: 7. The CDR3 sequence is CASSPEGLARDTQYF. In nucleotides, the CDR3 is TGTGCCAGCAGCCCAGAGGGACTAGCGAGAGATACGCAGTATTTT.

The chain links TRBV28 to TRBJ1-4; 7 nucleotides line up with TRBD1. The J segment lost 8 bases and the V segment lost 7 bases, leaving 7 bases of the junction unmatched. Germline assignment: CDR1 MDHEN and CDR2 SYDVKM. The CDR3 has 13 residues. The DNA for the CDR3 is TGTGCCAGCATGCCGTCAGGGGGGGAAAAACTGTTTTTT. It yields the protein CASMPSGGEKLFF.

This clonotype was counted many times. The rearrangement uses TRBV12-5 and TRBJ2-1; D gene ambiguous. The V and J ends lost 1 base and 15 bases respectively, with 10 bases between them. CDR3 length equals 11 residues. Germline CDR1 reads LGHNT; CDR2 reads FRNRAP. This chain's CDR3 is CASGLGPIPFF. CDR3 nucleotides: TGTGCTAGTGGTTTGGGACCTATACCGTTCTTC.

For this clonotype: This may come from a read error, since a much larger clone is one base off. J is TRBJ1-1 and V is TRBV12-3 or TRBV12-4; D is undetermined. The CDR3 covers 14 residues. V lost 3 bases to trimming and J lost 0 bases, with 8 bases between them. The CDR3 nucleotides are TGTGCCAGCAGTTTCAATCGGGTGAACACTGAAGCTTTCTTT. Translated: CASSFNRVNTEAFF.